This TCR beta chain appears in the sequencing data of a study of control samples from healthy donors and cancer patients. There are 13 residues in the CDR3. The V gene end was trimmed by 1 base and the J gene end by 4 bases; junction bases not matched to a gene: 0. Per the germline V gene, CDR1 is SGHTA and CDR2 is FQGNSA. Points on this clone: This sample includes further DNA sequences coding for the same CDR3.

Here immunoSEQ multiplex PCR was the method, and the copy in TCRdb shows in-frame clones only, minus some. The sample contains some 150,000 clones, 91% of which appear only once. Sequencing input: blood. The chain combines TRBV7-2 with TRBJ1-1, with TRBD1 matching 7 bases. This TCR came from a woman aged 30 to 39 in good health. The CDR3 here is CASSLGQGTEAFF. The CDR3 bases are TGTGCCAGCAGCTTAGGACAGGGCACTGAAGCTTTCTTT.